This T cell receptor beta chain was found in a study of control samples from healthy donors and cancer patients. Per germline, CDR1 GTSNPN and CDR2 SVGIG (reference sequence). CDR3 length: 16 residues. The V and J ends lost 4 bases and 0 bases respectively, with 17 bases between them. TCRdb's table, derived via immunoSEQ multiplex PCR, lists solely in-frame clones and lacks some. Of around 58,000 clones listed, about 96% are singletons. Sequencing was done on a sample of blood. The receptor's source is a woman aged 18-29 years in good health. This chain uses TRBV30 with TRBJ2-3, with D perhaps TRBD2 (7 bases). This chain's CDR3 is CAWMGWGGRSTDTQYF. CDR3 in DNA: TGTGCCTGGATGGGGTGGGGGGGCCGTAGCACAGATACGCAGTATTTT.